This T cell receptor beta chain was sequenced for a study of OX40 agonist ivuxolimab in advanced cancers. Regarding the study in general: Ivuxolimab was a fully human IgG2 agonistic monoclonal antibody targeting the costimulatory receptor OX40 (CD134). Prior anti-PD-1, anti-PD-L1 or anti-CTLA-4 therapy was permitted, and checkpoint inhibitors had been received by about 44% of dose-escalation patients. Intravenous ivuxolimab was administered to patients every 2 weeks at six dose levels: 0.01, 0.1, 0.3, 1.5, 3 and 10 mg/kg. The paper describes the monotherapy dose-escalation part (N of about 57 patients) of the phase I trial of ivuxolimab. Partial responses occurred in three dose-escalation patients, of whom one had hepatocellular carcinoma and two had cutaneous melanoma. Among the roughly 52 dose-escalation patients, about 19 had hepatocellular carcinoma, some 15 melanoma, 9 renal cell carcinoma and 9 head and neck cancer. Peripheral TCRbeta sequencing aimed to test whether ivuxolimab altered TCR sequence diversity and caused clonal T-cell expansion. The dose-escalation cohort was about 86% male with a mean age of about 60 years, ranging from about 23 to 85. Broad study findings and their caveats: Low levels of normalized T-cell clonal expansion were also seen in some patients who did not respond. Partial responders in the 0.1-3.0 mg/kg groups had among the lowest normalized peripheral clonal expansion, especially among CD8+ T cells. After ivuxolimab, CD8+ T cells had more expanded clones than CD4+ T cells on average. At doses from 0.1 to 3.0 mg/kg, clonal expansion was seen in both CD4+ and CD8+ blood T cells between baseline and week 6. Antigen specificity was not determined for the clonally expanded peripheral T cells.

Including the terminal cysteine and phenylalanine, the CDR3 comprises 16 residues. Only the CDR3 DNA is retained, 48 bases long and in frame from the first base. Patients with autoimmune disease history or receiving systemic immunosuppression were excluded from the trial. Peripheral blood for TCR sequencing was collected from all dose cohorts at baseline, on cycle 4 day 1, and on cycle 7 day 1. The samples were taken from a phase I, first-in-human, multicenter, open-label dose-escalation trial of ivuxolimab. Adults with locally advanced or metastatic melanoma, renal cell carcinoma, hepatocellular carcinoma or head and neck squamous cell carcinoma were enrolled in the trial. Before TCR sequencing, CD4+ T cells and CD8+ T cells from peripheral blood were sorted into separate populations. Genomic DNA was extracted from sorted cells for sequencing of the TCRbeta CDR3 region. The immunoSEQ Assay was used for sequencing of TCRbeta CDR3 regions. The immuneACCESS repertoire file appears here via TCRdb, limited to in-frame rearrangements. These files lack a portion of the clones; in checked studies, under half of the deficit traces to unresolved V genes, and the cause of the others is not known. Across this sample there are approximately 72,000 clones, with roughly 88% seen only once. Around 1.5% of the sample lies in the top ten.

Details on this clone: The specificity of this receptor is unknown. No qualities accompany the bases; no much larger clone lies one base away. At the DNA level, this CDR3 is encoded by other sequences in the same sample as well.

Source: CD4+ or CD8+ T cells sorted from blood, taken in a trial of the OX40 agonist ivuxolimab. The rearrangement combines TRBV21-1 with TRBJ2-2; the tabulated D call, TRBD2, remains unverified against the DNA. TRBV21-1 is assigned pseudogene status. The TCR comes from an adult with an advanced solid tumor such as melanoma, head and neck, liver or kidney cancer. The CDR3 has the sequence CASSKVGGRGTGELFF. In nucleotides, the sequence is TGTGCCAGCAGCAAAGTCGGGGGGCGGGGCACCGGGGAGCTGTTTTTT.